The 15 T cell receptor beta chains in this list originate from one sample, sequenced in a study. Using its own MiXCR run on the 5' RACE reads, TCRdb lists one record per CDR3 protein. Among 8,000 or so distinct CDR3 sequences, less than 45% were seen once, and the ten largest hold over 6.5%. Specimen: tumor-infiltrating memory CD4+ T cells sorted from the breast tumor. Subset in this sample: memory CD4+ T cells, CD4+CD45RO+CD25-. The receptors derive from a female donor with breast cancer.

This clonotype was seen a few times. The gene calls are TRBV12-3 or TRBV12-4 and TRBJ2-1; TRBD2 agrees at 7 bases. V was pared by 5 bases and J by 7 bases, with 14 bases of the junction left unmatched. The CDR3 totals 16 residues. The CDR3 loop reads CASSTGALATKNEQFF. CDR3 coding DNA: TGTGCCAGCAGTACTGGGGCACTAGCGACAAAAAATGAGCAGTTCTTC.

In this sample, this clonotype turned up many times. This rearrangement joins TRBV7-8 to TRBJ2-5, with a possible D match to TRBD1 (5 bases). Germline assignment: CDR1 SGHVS and CDR2 FQNEAQ. The V gene lost 1 base and the J gene lost 9 bases, with 15 bases spanning the gap. CDR3 length: 14 residues. In nucleotides, the CDR3 is TGTGCCAGCAGCTTAGACCGACGGGCCAGGGCCCAGTACTTC. Residues: CASSLDRRARAQYF.

This clonotype was picked up a small number of times. The chain uses TRBV7-2 and TRBJ2-7; D is possibly TRBD2 (6 bases). The V gene lost 5 bases and the J gene lost 3 bases, with 14 bases spanning the gap. Germline V gene lookup returns CDR1 SGHTA and CDR2 FQGNSA. The CDR3 contains 14 residues. The CDR3 sequence is CASSEGGISYEQYF. CDR3 bases: TGTGCCAGCAGCGAAGGAGGGATCAGCTACGAGCAGTACTTC.

There are many counts of this clonotype. CDR3 DNA sequence: TGTGCCAGCAGTTTATCCGGGACAGGGGTGGAAAAACTGTTTTTT. Its protein product is CASSLSGTGVEKLFF. This rearrangement joins TRBV28 to TRBJ1-4; TRBD1 matches at 10 bases. The CDR3 length is 15 residues. V shed 1 base, J shed 8 bases, and the junction held 4 bases outside the gene matches. Germline V gene lookup returns CDR1 MDHEN and CDR2 SYDVKM.

In this sample, this clonotype is medium-sized. This CDR3 is CASSSDPLNYEQYF. In DNA, the CDR3 is TGTGCCAGCAGTTCGGACCCTTTGAACTACGAGCAGTACTTC. This chain joins TRBV5-4 and TRBJ2-7; D not resolved. The CDR3 is made up of 14 amino acids. Germline lookup yields CDR1 SGHNT and CDR2 YYREEE (reference sequence). The V gene lost 5 bases and the J gene lost 3 bases, with 15 bases spanning the gap. Drawing the rest from reference TRBV5-4 and TRBJ2-7, the complete variable domain is ETGVTQSPTHLIKTRGQQVTLRCSSQSGHNTVSWYQQALGQGPQFIFQYYREEENGRGNFPPRFSGLQFPNYSSELNVNALELDDSALYLCASSSDPLNYEQYFGPGTRLTVT.

By share of the sample, this clonotype is medium-sized. CDR3 nucleotide sequence: TGTGCCAGCAGTAGGGGACTAGCGGTTTTCAATGAGCAGTTCTTC. This codes for CASSRGLAVFNEQFF. The chain is built from TRBV2 and TRBJ2-1, with 11 positions matching TRBD2. J lost 6 bases, V lost 5 bases, and 6 bases had no gene match. The CDR3 is made up of 15 amino acids. Germline CDR1 reads SNHLY; CDR2 reads FYNNEI.

This clonotype ranks as medium-sized (0.01 to 0.1%). This chain uses TRBV5-6 with TRBJ1-1; D is unresolved. Trimming cost V 4 bases and J 1 base, with 17 bases left between them. This CDR3 spans 16 amino acids. The germline V gene has CDR1 SGHDT and CDR2 YYEEEE. CDR3 amino acids: CASSISFRLKNTEAFF. CDR3 in DNA: TGTGCCAGCAGCATCTCATTCAGGTTAAAGAACACTGAAGCTTTCTTT.

V is TRBV6-5 and J is TRBJ2-7; no firm D call. The CDR3 consists of 14 residues. V was trimmed by 5 bases and J by 6 bases, leaving 17 bases between them. Germline loops: CDR1 MNHEY, CDR2 SVGAGI. The chain's CDR3 is CASSRARKGREQYF. In DNA form, the CDR3 reads TGTGCCAGCAGTCGTGCAAGGAAGGGCCGCGAGCAGTACTTC.

This clonotype has a handful of counts. The V and J genes are TRBV20-1 and TRBJ2-7; D is perhaps TRBD2 (5 bases). CDR1 and CDR2 from the germline V gene are DFQATT and SNEGSKA (reference sequence). V was clipped by 1 base and J by 4 bases, with 14 bases between them. The CDR3 runs 14 residues. CDR3 residues: CSARGSGRKYEQYF. DNA of the CDR3: TGCAGTGCTAGAGGGTCTGGGAGAAAATACGAGCAGTACTTC.

Ten or more counts support this clonotype. V usage is TRBV5-1 and J usage is TRBJ1-1; 7 bases match TRBD1. The CDR3 spans 14 residues. V lost 0 bases and J lost 5; bases outside the gene matches: 4. Germline V CDR1 and CDR2: SGHRS, YFSETQ. This chain's CDR3 is CASSLAGGGTEAFF. DNA for the CDR3: TGCGCCAGCAGCTTGGCAGGGGGAGGTACTGAAGCTTTCTTT.

Many counts were recorded for this clonotype. This rearrangement joins TRBV7-3 to TRBJ2-3, with D unclear. Trimming stripped 0 bases from V and 0 bases from J, with 7 bases between. Per the germline V gene, CDR1 is SGHTA and CDR2 is FQGTGA. The length of the CDR3 is 15 residues. The CDR3 here is CASSLTGTSTDTQYF. CDR3 nucleotides: TGTGCCAGCAGCTTAACAGGAACTAGCACAGATACGCAGTATTTT. The full variable domain, with the rest looked up from reference TRBV7-3 and TRBJ2-3, is GAGVSQTPSNKVTEKGKYVELRCDPISGHTALYWYRQSLGQGPEFLIYFQGTGAADDSGLPNDRFFAVRPEGSVSTLKIQRTERGDSAVYLCASSLTGTSTDTQYFGPGTRLTVL.

This clonotype has ten or more counts. The chain couples TRBV5-1 to TRBJ2-4; 8 bases match TRBD2. The V gene end was trimmed by 4 bases and the J gene end by 3 bases; junction bases not matched to a gene: 12. The CDR3 runs to 17 residues. Germline assignment: CDR1 SGHRS and CDR2 YFSETQ. The chain's CDR3 is CASSPGLGGAVKNIQYF. In nucleotides, the CDR3 is TGCGCCAGCAGCCCGGGACTAGGGGGAGCGGTCAAAAACATTCAGTACTTC.

This clonotype was seen repeatedly, ten times or more. The V and J genes are TRBV27 and TRBJ2-5; TRBD1 or TRBD2 may be the D gene (5 bases each). The CDR3 has 14 amino acids. Germline-derived CDR1 and CDR2 are MNHEY and SMNVEV (reference sequence). Trimming stripped 6 bases from V and 1 base from J, with 12 bases between. The CDR3 sequence: CASSPWGSQETQYF. CDR3 in DNA: TGTGCCAGCAGCCCGTGGGGGAGCCAAGAGACCCAGTACTTC.

This clonotype came up many times. The genes are TRBV5-1 and TRBJ2-3; 11 bases line up with TRBD2. The germline CDR1 and CDR2 sequences are SGHRS and YFSETQ. There are 17 residues in the CDR3. V shed 1 base and J 7 bases; nucleotides not matched to a gene: 11. As DNA, the CDR3 is TGCGCCAGCAGCTTGATTAGCGGGAGGGCCCAAGTTCATACGCAGTATTTT. This gives the protein CASSLISGRAQVHTQYF.

This clonotype was observed at least ten times. Lacking the conserved final phenylalanine or tryptophan, this CDR3 likely reflects a read error. V usage is TRBV5-1 and J usage is TRBJ2-1; D gene unclear. The germline V gene has CDR1 SGHRS and CDR2 YFSETQ. CDR3 length equals 15 residues. V lost 0 bases and J lost 0, with 7 bases in between. The CDR3 sequence: CASSLVRFSYNEQFL. DNA for the CDR3: TGCGCCAGCAGCTTGGTACGTTTCTCCTACAATGAGCAGTTCCTC.